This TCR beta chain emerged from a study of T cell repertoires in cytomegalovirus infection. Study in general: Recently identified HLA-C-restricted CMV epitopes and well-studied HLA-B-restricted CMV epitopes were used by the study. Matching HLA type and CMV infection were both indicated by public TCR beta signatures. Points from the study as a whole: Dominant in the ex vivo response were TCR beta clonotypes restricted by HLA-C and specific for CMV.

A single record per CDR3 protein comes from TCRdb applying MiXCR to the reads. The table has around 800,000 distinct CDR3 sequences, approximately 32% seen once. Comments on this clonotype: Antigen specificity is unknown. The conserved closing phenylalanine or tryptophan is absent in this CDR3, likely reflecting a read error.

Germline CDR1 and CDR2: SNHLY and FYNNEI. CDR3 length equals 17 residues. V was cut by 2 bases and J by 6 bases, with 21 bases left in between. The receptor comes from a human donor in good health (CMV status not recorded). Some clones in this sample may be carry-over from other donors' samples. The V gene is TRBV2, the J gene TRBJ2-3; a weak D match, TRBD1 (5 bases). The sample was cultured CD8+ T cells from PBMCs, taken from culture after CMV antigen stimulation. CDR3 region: CASSELAGRVGYDTQYS. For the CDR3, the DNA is TGTGCCAGCAGTGAATTGGCAGGCAGGGTGGGATACGATACGCAGTATTCT.